The rows below give T cell receptor beta chains drawn from one sample of a study of blood T cell repertoires in COVID-19. TCRdb's table, derived via immunoSEQ multiplex PCR, lists solely in-frame clones and lacks some. The data hold tens of thousands of clones, with 74% observed a single time. The specimen sequenced was peripheral blood. The receptors here all came from a human donor with acute or convalescent COVID-19. The donor label of this sample is uncertain. Each CDR3 is given with its conserved first and last residue. A D gene is named only where the DNA matches it firmly. Clone sizes are given selectively: once, few, many, or a class where the clone is expanded.

d_call clone_size j_call v_call cdr3_nt cdr3_aa
. . TRBJ1-2 TRBV9 TGTGCCAGCAGCGTAGAGTCAGGGACTTTACCCTATGGCTACACCTTC CASSVESGTLPYGYTF
. once TRBJ2-7 TRBV6-1 TGTGCCAGCAGTGACCCCCTCCCCGCGGCGCAGTACTTC CASSDPLPAAQYF
. . TRBJ1-1 TRBV7-8 TGTGCCAGCAGCTCGCGGAGGCTTAACACTGAAGCTTTCTTT CASSSRRLNTEAFF
. once TRBJ1-6 TRBV9 TGTGCCAGCAGCTCCCTACCAGACAGTAATTCACCCCTCCACTTT CASSSLPDSNSPLHF
TRBD1 . TRBJ2-1 TRBV27 TGTGCCACCAGGGACAGGGCCTCCAATGAGCAGTTCTTC CATRDRASNEQFF
. . TRBJ1-4 TRBV28 TGTGCCAGCAGCCTCGACAGGATTAATGAAAAACTGTTTTTT CASSLDRINEKLFF
. few TRBJ1-5 TRBV9 TGTGCCAGCAGCGTAGGGGACTCCGGGAATCAGCCCCAGCATTTT CASSVGDSGNQPQHF
TRBD1 few TRBJ1-2 TRBV15 TGTGCCACCAGCTCCGGGACAGGGGACTATGGCTACACCTTC CATSSGTGDYGYTF
TRBD1 . TRBJ2-7 TRBV12-3/TRBV12-4 TGTGCCAGCAGTCCGCACAGGGGCGAGCAGTACTTC CASSPHRGEQYF
TRBD2 . TRBJ2-2 TRBV28 TGTGCCAGCAGTTTAGCGGGAGTAAGCGGGGAGCTGTTTTTT CASSLAGVSGELFF
. few TRBJ2-4 TRBV21-1 TGTGCCAGCAGCTCGAGACAGTCAAAAAACATTCAGTACTTC CASSSRQSKNIQYF
. few TRBJ2-4 TRBV27 TGTGCCAGCAGTGTCAGGGAAGCTGTTGGCATTCAGTACTTC CASSVREAVGIQYF
. once TRBJ2-2 TRBV10-3 TGTGCCATCAGTGAGTCTACAGGCATCGGGGAGCTGTTTTTT CAISESTGIGELFF
TRBD1 . TRBJ1-2 TRBV2 TGTGCCAGCAGTGGGACAGGGGGTTTCTACACCTTC CASSGTGGFYTF
. . TRBJ1-2 TRBV28 TGTGCCAGCAGTTTCAGTATCTATGGCTACACCTTC CASSFSIYGYTF
TRBD2 . TRBJ2-3 TRBV7-2 TGTGCCAGCAGCTTAAGCCCGGGAGGTACGCAGTATTTT CASSLSPGGTQYF
TRBD2 once TRBJ2-3 TRBV10-3 TGTGCCATCAGCCTACTAGCGGAAACTAGCACAGATACGCAGTATTTT CAISLLAETSTDTQYF
TRBD2 . TRBJ2-7 TRBV27 TGTGCCAGCAGCGGACTAGCGGGACGGTTCCCCTACGAGCAGTACTTC CASSGLAGRFPYEQYF
. . TRBJ2-1 TRBV5-1 TGCGCCAGCAGCTTGGGACAACCAACGGCCAATGAGCAGTTCTTC CASSLGQPTANEQFF
TRBD2 . TRBJ2-1 TRBV5-1 TGCGCCAGCAGCGCTCAGGGACTAGCGGGAGGATCCGAGCAGTTCTTC CASSAQGLAGGSEQFF
. . TRBJ1-2 TRBV27 TGTGCCAGCAGTGAGTTAGGACTCGCTGGGAATGGCTACACCTTC CASSELGLAGNGYTF
. . TRBJ2-2 TRBV10-3 TGTGCCATCAGGGGGGAAGGGACACTACGGACCGGGGAGCTGTTTTTT CAIRGEGTLRTGELFF
. . TRBJ1-2 TRBV7-2 TGTGCCAGCAGCTTTGACAGTCAGGATGGCTACACCTTC CASSFDSQDGYTF
. . TRBJ2-3 TRBV19 TGTGCCAGTACCGGGGACACAGATACGCAGTATTTT CASTGDTDTQYF
. few TRBJ2-3 TRBV28 TGTGCCAGCAGAGAACTCAGGGGGGCGTTTAGCACAGATACGCAGTATTTT CASRELRGAFSTDTQYF
TRBD1 . TRBJ2-6 TRBV7-6 TGTGCCAGCAGCTCGCAGACAGGGCTCGGGGCCAACGTCCTGACTTTC CASSSQTGLGANVLTF
TRBD2 . TRBJ2-2 TRBV9 TGTGCCAGCAGCTCCCCAGGCGGGAGGGCCACCGGGGAGCTGTTTTTT CASSSPGGRATGELFF
TRBD1 . TRBJ2-5 TRBV28 TGTGCCAGCAGGGGGACAGGGGTTTGGGAGACCCAGTACTTC CASRGTGVWETQYF
TRBD1 . TRBJ1-1 TRBV6-2/TRBV6-3 TGTGCCAGCAGTCACGAATGGACAGGGAAGTTTGCGAACACTGAAGCTTTCTTT CASSHEWTGKFANTEAFF
. few TRBJ1-6 TRBV10-3 TGTGCCATCAGGGGGAGCTCCTATAATTCACCCCTCCACTTT CAIRGSSYNSPLHF
TRBD1 . TRBJ1-2 TRBV7-2 TGTGCCAGCAGCTTAGGGGGTGGACAGGCGAGTAACTATGGCTACACCTTC CASSLGGGQASNYGYTF
TRBD2 . TRBJ2-1 TRBV27 TGTGCCAGCAGTTTATTTAGCGGGAGGGCAAACAATGAGCAGTTCTTC CASSLFSGRANNEQFF
TRBD1 once TRBJ1-6 TRBV19 TGTGCCAGTAGGAGGGGAGACAGGGATAATTCACCCCTCCACTTT CASRRGDRDNSPLHF
. . TRBJ1-3 TRBV13 TGTGCCAGCAGTCCCATGGCCAGCCACTTTAGCCCCTCGAACACCATATATTTT CASSPMASHFSPSNTIYF
TRBD2 . TRBJ2-7 TRBV27 TGTGCCAGCAGTACTTTGACTAGCGGGATCTCCTACGAGCAGTACTTC CASSTLTSGISYEQYF
. . TRBJ1-5 TRBV19 TGTGCCAGTAGTATCAACGGGAATCAGCCCCAGCATTTT CASSINGNQPQHF
TRBD1 . TRBJ2-3 TRBV5-1 TGCGCCAGCAGCGAGGTTACCGGGACAGGGGGCGATGATACGCAGTATTTT CASSEVTGTGGDDTQYF
TRBD2 . TRBJ2-3 TRBV6-4 TGTGCCAGCAGTCAGGGGACTAGCGGCACAGATACGCAGTATTTT CASSQGTSGTDTQYF
. . TRBJ2-3 TRBV5-1 TGCGCCAGCAGCTTGTGGGGGGCAGATACGCAGTATTTT CASSLWGADTQYF
TRBD2 . TRBJ2-5 TRBV7-2 TGTGCCAGCACCTTGGGCGGGAGGGGCCAAGAGACCCAGTACTTC CASTLGGRGQETQYF
TRBD1 few TRBJ1-6 TRBV7-2 TGTGCCAGCAGCTTAGCGCAGGGGGGACGGTCACCCCTCCACTTT CASSLAQGGRSPLHF